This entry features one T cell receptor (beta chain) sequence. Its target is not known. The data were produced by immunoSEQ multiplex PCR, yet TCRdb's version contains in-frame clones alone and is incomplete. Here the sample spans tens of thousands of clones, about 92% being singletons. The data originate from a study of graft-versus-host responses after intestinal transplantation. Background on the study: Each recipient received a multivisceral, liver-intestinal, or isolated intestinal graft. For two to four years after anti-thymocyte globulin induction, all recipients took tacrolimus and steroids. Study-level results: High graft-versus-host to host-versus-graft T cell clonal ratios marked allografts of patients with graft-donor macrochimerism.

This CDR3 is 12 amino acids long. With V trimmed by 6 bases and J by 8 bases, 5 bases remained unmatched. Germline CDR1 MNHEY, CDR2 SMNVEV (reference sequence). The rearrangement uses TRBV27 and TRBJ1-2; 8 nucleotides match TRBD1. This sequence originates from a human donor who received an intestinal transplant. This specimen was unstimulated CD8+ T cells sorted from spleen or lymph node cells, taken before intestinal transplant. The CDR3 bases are TGTGCCAGCAGCTTGGACAGGGTCGGCTACACCTTC. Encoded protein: CASSLDRVGYTF.